These 25 T cell receptor beta chains share one sample of origin, sequenced in a study of vaccination and CD4 T cells after COVID-19. Noted time point: late sampling 161 to 241 days after vaccination in three convalescent patients. Treatment of the sample: 10-day PBMC culture with coronavirus spike peptide pools or control peptides (ViraFEST assay). For these receptors, no antigen is known. Sequencing of the DNA from cultured CD4+ T cells was carried out with the Oncomine TCR Beta short-read assay. One entry per CDR3 protein results from TCRdb running MiXCR on the PCR reads. The sample lists about 24,000 distinct CDR3 sequences, 30% occurring once. The input for sequencing was CD4+ T cells from blood, cultured in vitro, taken about 7 months after SARS-CoV-2 vaccination. All receptors derive from a human donor who had recovered from COVID-19.

V gene TRBV6-4 combines with J gene TRBJ2-1, with D tentatively TRBD1 (5 bases). The CDR3 totals 14 residues. V lost 3 bases and J lost 0, with 6 bases in between. Germline-derived CDR1 and CDR2 are MRHNA and SNTAGT. The CDR3 reads CASSEDSSYNEQFF. DNA for the CDR3: TGTGCCAGCAGTGAAGACAGCTCCTACAATGAGCAGTTCTTC.

This clonotype was counted only a few times. The V and J genes are TRBV7-2 and TRBJ2-7, with no clear D. Between the trimmed V and J ends, which lost 2 bases and 2 bases, there was a span of 16 bases. Germline assignment: CDR1 SGHTA and CDR2 FQGNSA. The CDR3 sequence is 16 residues long. The chain's CDR3 is CASSLFRSSLPYEQYF. The CDR3, as DNA: TGTGCCAGCAGCTTATTCCGCTCGAGCCTTCCCTACGAGCAGTACTTC.

The J gene is TRBJ2-3, the V gene TRBV28, with TRBD2 identical over 13 bases. CDR1 is MDHEN and CDR2 is SYDVKM in the germline V gene. The CDR3 is made up of 17 amino acids. V lost 6 bases to trimming and J lost 0 bases; unmatched junction nucleotides: 6. For the CDR3, the DNA is TGTGCCAGCAGCCCCGGGACTAGCGGGGTAAGCACAGATACGCAGTATTTT. As protein: CASSPGTSGVSTDTQYF. The variable domain in full, completed from reference TRBV28 and TRBJ2-3, reads DVKVTQSSRYLVKRTGEKVFLECVQDMDHENMFWYRQDPGLGLRLIYFSYDVKMKEKGDIPEGYSVSREKKERFSLILESASTNQTSMYLCASSPGTSGVSTDTQYFGPGTRLTVL.

The chain has TRBV6-2 or TRBV6-3 and TRBJ2-7, with 8 bases fitting TRBD1. The CDR3 is 14 amino acids. CDR1 is MNHEY, CDR2 SVGEGT, per germline. V trimming: 6 bases; J trimming: 6 bases; junction bases outside the gene matches: 10. The CDR3 DNA reads as TGTGCCAGCAGCAGGGGACAGGACGTCAGCGAGCAGTACTTC. Protein: CASSRGQDVSEQYF.

This clonotype appeared a single time. The chain is built from TRBV5-1 and TRBJ2-5; 13 bases fit TRBD2. The germline V gene has CDR1 SGHRS and CDR2 YFSETQ. The CDR3 extends over 17 amino acids. V was clipped by 4 bases and J by 7 bases; unmatched bases: 13. CDR3 amino acids: CASSRSFGTSGMGTQYF. For the CDR3, the DNA is TGCGCCAGCAGCAGATCGTTCGGGACTAGCGGGATGGGGACCCAGTACTTC.

This clonotype is deemed medium-sized. The CDR3 DNA sequence: TGCAGTGCTGACCAACGGACCTATAATTCACCCCTCCACTTT. It codes for CSADQRTYNSPLHF. This chain uses TRBV20-1 with TRBJ1-6; D ambiguous. CDR1 is DFQATT and CDR2 is SNEGSKA in the germline V gene (reference sequence). This CDR3 is 14 amino acids long. Trimming stripped 5 bases from V and 2 bases from J, with 10 bases between.

This clonotype was seen only a few times. The CDR3 reads CASRADQETQYF. In nucleotides, the CDR3 is TGTGCCAGCAGGGCGGACCAAGAGACCCAGTACTTC. This chain uses TRBV6-1 with TRBJ2-5; D remains unclear. The germline V gene has CDR1 MNHNS and CDR2 SASEGT. The CDR3 is 12 residues long. V lost 6 bases to trimming and J lost 0 bases, with 5 bases between them.

The J gene is TRBJ2-2, the V gene TRBV7-3; no definite D call. This CDR3 is built from 13 residues. V lost 1 base, J lost 9 bases, and 9 bases lay in between. CDR1 SGHTA and CDR2 FQGTGA come from the germline V gene. The CDR3 protein is CASSLKSGRELFF. For the CDR3, the DNA is TGTGCCAGCAGCTTAAAGTCTGGGCGGGAGCTGTTTTTT.

This clonotype has more than one count but fewer than ten. This rearrangement joins TRBV6-1 to TRBJ1-2, with a tentative D call TRBD1 (5 bases). Germline V lookup: CDR1 MNHNS, CDR2 SASEGT. The CDR3 consists of 15 residues. V was shortened by 6 bases and J by 9 bases, with 23 bases between the two germline ends. The CDR3 protein is CASRAGLTSQPRYTF. The CDR3 DNA sequence: TGTGCCAGCAGGGCGGGACTCACGAGTCAGCCACGCTACACCTTC.

CDR3 loop: CSVVEGSQETQYF. As DNA, the CDR3 is TGCAGCGTTGTGGAGGGCAGCCAAGAGACCCAGTACTTC. This chain links TRBV29-1 with TRBJ2-5; D may be TRBD2 (6 bases). V was cut by 4 bases and J by 1 base, with 10 bases left in between. This CDR3 has 13 residues. Germline V lookup: CDR1 SQVTM, CDR2 ANQGSEA.

The gene calls are TRBV15 and TRBJ1-1; D ambiguous. V shed 0 bases and J shed 7 bases, with 18 bases lying between them. Germline V lookup: CDR1 LNHNV, CDR2 YYDKDF (reference sequence). This CDR3 is built from 16 residues. CDR3 protein: CATSRDRLGWNVEAFF. DNA of the CDR3: TGTGCCACCAGCAGAGATCGCTTAGGGTGGAACGTTGAAGCTTTCTTT.

V is TRBV7-3 and J is TRBJ2-2; D not resolved. With 2 bases removed from V and 1 base from J, the gap between germline ends came to 8 bases. Germline CDR1 reads SGHTA; CDR2 reads FQGTGA. CDR3 length equals 15 residues. As DNA, the CDR3 is TGTGCCAGCAGCTTAGGGGTACAGAACACCGGGGAGCTGTTTTTT. Translated, it gives CASSLGVQNTGELFF.

The count of this clonotype is one. One junction end does not reproduce the germline sequence, and a read error may be involved. The CDR3 region is CAGSVSGSSNNEQFF. Written as DNA, the CDR3 is TGTGCCGGCAGCGTTAGCGGGAGCAGTAACAATGAGCAGTTCTTC. The gene calls are TRBV7-3 and TRBJ2-1, with 9 bases aligning to TRBD2. CDR1 is SGHTA and CDR2 is FQGTGA in the germline V gene. The CDR3 is made up of 15 amino acids.

The genes are TRBV1 and TRBJ2-5; the D segment call TRBD2 is taken from the table without a DNA check. TRBV1 is an annotated pseudogene. This CDR3 spans 17 amino acids. The CDR3 region has the DNA TGCACCAGCAGCCAAGTTACTAGCGGGAGATCCCCCGAGACCCAGTACTTC. Protein product: CTSSQVTSGRSPETQYF.

The chain couples TRBV27 to TRBJ1-2; D is unresolved. In germline, CDR1 is MNHEY, CDR2 SMNVEV (reference sequence). The CDR3 totals 13 residues. Trimming took off 6 bases at V and 6 bases at J, with 14 bases between the two ends. The CDR3, as DNA: TGTGCCAGCAGCGAAACAGAGACGAATGGCTACACCTTC. Amino acids: CASSETETNGYTF.

The chain combines TRBV27 with TRBJ1-5; no definite D call. The CDR3 covers 16 residues. Germline V gene data show CDR1 as MNHEY and CDR2 as SMNVEV (reference sequence). The V end was cut by 6 bases, the J end by 0 bases, with 15 bases between. The CDR3: CASSSSGFHSNQPQHF. The CDR3 region has the DNA TGTGCCAGCAGCTCGAGTGGCTTTCATAGCAATCAGCCCCAGCATTTT.

This clonotype appeared a few times. The chain combines TRBV20-1 with TRBJ2-3; 14 bases are shared with TRBD2. The CDR3 sequence is 17 residues long. Germline V CDR1 and CDR2: DFQATT, SNEGSKA (reference sequence). Trimming took 1 base from V and 9 from J; bases not matched to a gene: 12. The CDR3 spells CSARGPGLAGAGGTQYF. The CDR3 DNA follows: TGCAGTGCTAGAGGTCCGGGACTAGCGGGAGCCGGGGGCACGCAGTATTTT.

In this sample, this clonotype turned up a few times. The chain is built from TRBV20-1 and TRBJ2-5; the match to TRBD1 covers 9 bases. V trimming: 3 bases; J trimming: 3 bases; junction bases outside the gene matches: 14. The CDR3 has 17 residues. The germline gives CDR1 DFQATT, CDR2 SNEGSKA (reference sequence). The CDR3 DNA reads TGCAGTGCTAGGGGACTCCCGGGACAGGGTCTGAAAGAGACCCAGTACTTC. Its translation: CSARGLPGQGLKETQYF.

A few counts support this clonotype. The V and J genes are TRBV20-1 and TRBJ2-3, with D perhaps being TRBD1 or TRBD2 (5 bases each). The CDR3 is 14 amino acids. The ends were cut back, 5 bases at V and 5 bases at J, with 17 bases in the middle. Germline V gives CDR1 DFQATT, CDR2 SNEGSKA (reference sequence). Written as DNA, the CDR3 is TGCAGTGCTGAAAAGGGACCACAAGAAGATACGCAGTATTTT. Protein sequence: CSAEKGPQEDTQYF.

CDR3 region: CASSLARLAGHNEQFF. CDR3 DNA: TGTGCCAGCAGCTTAGCCCGACTAGCGGGTCACAATGAGCAGTTCTTC. The chain is built from TRBV7-9 and TRBJ2-1; 10 bases line up with TRBD2. CDR1 and CDR2 from the germline V gene are SEHNR and FQNEAQ (reference sequence). The CDR3 is 16 amino acids. The trim removed 0 bases at V and 5 bases at J, leaving 4 bases unmatched.

The rearrangement links TRBV20-1 to TRBJ2-5; 11 bases line up with TRBD2. This CDR3 is 16 amino acids long. V trimming: 4 bases; J trimming: 2 bases; junction bases outside the gene matches: 9. Germline V gives CDR1 DFQATT, CDR2 SNEGSKA (reference sequence). In DNA, the CDR3 is TGCAGTGCTACCGTAACGACTAGCGGGGTACAAGAGACCCAGTACTTC. This sequence encodes CSATVTTSGVQETQYF.

This clonotype was detected only a few times. The chain employs TRBV20-1 and TRBJ2-7; unclear D gene. This CDR3 is 13 amino acids long. V lost 5 bases, J lost 2 bases, and 13 bases lay in between. Germline V lookup: CDR1 DFQATT, CDR2 SNEGSKA (reference sequence). CDR3 in DNA: TGCAGTGCTTACTCCAGGATAACCTACGAGCAGTACTTC. Its protein is CSAYSRITYEQYF.

This clonotype was seen more than once but under ten times. The chain joins TRBV28 to TRBJ1-5; TRBD1 is a possible D gene (5 bases). V lost 4 bases and J 1 base, leaving 14 bases between the germline ends. The CDR3 runs 16 residues. The germline CDR1 and CDR2 sequences are MDHEN and SYDVKM. The CDR3 is CASSSLGGLSNQPQHF. The CDR3 DNA follows: TGTGCCAGCAGTTCCCTGGGGGGACTCAGCAATCAGCCCCAGCATTTT.

Only a few counts were recorded for this clonotype. V and J are TRBV20-1 and TRBJ2-1; 8 bases are shared with TRBD2. J lost 4 bases, V lost 0 bases, and 8 bases had no gene match. From germline, CDR1 is DFQATT and CDR2 SNEGSKA (reference sequence). The CDR3 is made up of 16 amino acids. Here the CDR3 DNA reads TGCAGTGCTAGAGATCTTAGTAGCGGGATATACAATGAGCAGTTCTTC. This sequence encodes CSARDLSSGIYNEQFF.

This clonotype was counted a few times. The rearrangement uses TRBV20-1 and TRBJ1-2; D remains unclear. V was trimmed by 0 bases and J by 2 bases, leaving 10 bases between them. The CDR3 spans 14 residues. Germline V lookup: CDR1 DFQATT, CDR2 SNEGSKA (reference sequence). CDR3 sequence: CSARDLGRNYGYTF. Here the CDR3 DNA reads TGCAGTGCTAGAGATCTCGGACGGAACTATGGCTACACCTTC.